Presented here are 21 T cell receptor beta chains from one specimen sequenced in a study of spatial heterogeneity in lung cancer. TCRdb fed the 5' RACE reads into MiXCR, producing one record per CDR3 protein. The sample holds about 43,000 distinct CDR3 sequences, around 21% seen once. Time point of the sample: blood at routine non-recurrence follow-up after resection. Source: PBMCs, taken at follow-up. These receptors all come from a female donor with early-stage non-small cell lung cancer.

This clonotype was seen at least ten times. J is TRBJ2-2 and V is TRBV11-2; D might be TRBD1 or TRBD2, each matching 5 bases. Trimming cost V 6 bases and J 1 base, with 15 bases left between them. Looked up from germline, CDR1 is SGHAT and CDR2 is FQNNGV. The CDR3 is 16 residues long. The CDR3 loop is CASRPPGTLNTGELFF. The CDR3 bases are TGTGCCAGCAGGCCGCCCGGGACCTTGAACACCGGGGAGCTGTTTTTT.

The chain uses TRBV12-3 or TRBV12-4 and TRBJ2-2; 8 bases are a match to TRBD2. V was pared by 6 bases and J by 0 bases, with 6 bases of the junction left unmatched. The CDR3 sequence is 16 residues long. The CDR3 coding sequence is TGTGCCAGCAGACACATAGCGGGACCGAACACCGGGGAGCTGTTTTTT. Translation: CASRHIAGPNTGELFF.

This clonotype was found a few times. The chain links TRBV7-2 to TRBJ2-7; 7 nucleotides agree with TRBD1. Germline trimming cut 4 bases from V and 2 bases from J; bases unmatched to any gene: 5. Germline lookup yields CDR1 SGHTA and CDR2 FQGNSA. CDR3 size: 14 residues. The CDR3 DNA sequence: TGTGCCAGCAGCTCTAACAGGGGTCCCTACGAGCAGTACTTC. It encodes CASSSNRGPYEQYF. Combining the CDR3 with reference TRBV7-2 and TRBJ2-7 gives the whole variable domain GAGVSQSPSNKVTEKGKDVELRCDPISGHTALYWYRQSLGQGLEFLIYFQGNSAPDKSGLPSDRFSAERTGGSVSTLTIQRTQQEDSAVYLCASSSNRGPYEQYFGPGTRLTVT.

This chain uses TRBV9 with TRBJ2-1, with 9 bases fitting TRBD1. Trimming at V came to 1 base and at J to 9 bases, leaving 11 bases not matched to a gene. The CDR3 covers 16 residues. Germline-derived CDR1 and CDR2 are SGDLS and YYNGEE. The CDR3: CASSVSGTGFVGEQFF. The CDR3 region has the DNA TGTGCCAGCAGCGTATCGGGGACAGGGTTCGTCGGTGAGCAGTTCTTC.

The gene calls are TRBV7-6 and TRBJ1-1; tentative D call: TRBD1 (5 bases). Germline V gives CDR1 SGHVS, CDR2 FNYEAQ. The V end was cut by 5 bases, the J end by 1 base, with 17 bases between. This CDR3 region has 16 residues. This CDR3 is CASSPGDGFQNTEAFF. In DNA form, the CDR3 reads TGTGCCAGCAGCCCGGGGGACGGTTTTCAGAACACTGAAGCTTTCTTT.

This clonotype was found a few times. This chain links TRBV29-1 with TRBJ2-1; no clear D gene. V dropped 3 bases and J dropped 2 bases, with 8 bases sitting between them. Germline-derived CDR1 and CDR2 are SQVTM and ANQGSEA. This CDR3 is 13 amino acids long. DNA for the CDR3: TGCAGCGTTGAGACTCATACCTACAATGAGCAGTTCTTC. Encoded protein: CSVETHTYNEQFF.

This clonotype was seen a handful of times. The chain uses TRBV10-3 and TRBJ1-3; D is ambiguous. Per germline, CDR1 ENHRY and CDR2 SYGVKD. The CDR3 runs 17 residues. Deletions cut 6 bases from V and 0 bases from J, with 18 bases between. The CDR3 DNA follows: TGTGCCATCAGGTGGACTATTGTACCGAGCTCTGGAAACACCATATATTTT. Translating gives CAIRWTIVPSSGNTIYF.

This clonotype was detected a few times. This sequence joins TRBV3-1 and TRBJ2-2, with 9 bases that match TRBD2. V trimming: 1 base; J trimming: 4 bases; junction bases outside the gene matches: 4. CDR1 LGHDT and CDR2 YNNKEL come from the germline V gene (reference sequence). CDR3 length equals 16 residues. CDR3 region: CASSQALAGLTGELFF. The CDR3 nucleotides are TGTGCCAGCAGCCAAGCTCTAGCGGGGCTCACCGGGGAGCTGTTTTTT.

This clonotype turned up a few times. This rearrangement joins TRBV6-2 or TRBV6-3 to TRBJ1-2, with D maybe TRBD1 (5 bases). Trimming pared 6 bases from V and 8 bases from J, leaving 16 bases between. Germline V gives CDR1 MNHEY, CDR2 SVGEGT. This CDR3 comprises 13 residues. CDR3: CASRDAGREGYTF. The DNA for the CDR3 is TGTGCCAGCAGGGACGCCGGCAGGGAGGGCTACACCTTC.

This clonotype turned up a few times. CDR3 region: CASSVRGSMETQYF. The DNA for the CDR3 is TGTGCCAGCAGCGTCAGGGGGTCGATGGAGACCCAGTACTTC. This sequence joins TRBV9 and TRBJ2-5, with 7 bases matching TRBD1. In germline, CDR1 is SGDLS, CDR2 YYNGEE. The CDR3 has 14 residues. J lost 5 bases, V lost 2 bases, and 6 bases had no gene match.

V is TRBV29-1 and J is TRBJ1-1; D gene uncertain. V lost 1 base and J 1 base, leaving 4 bases between the germline ends. The CDR3 length is 12 residues. Germline V lookup: CDR1 SQVTM, CDR2 ANQGSEA. The DNA for the CDR3 is TGCAGCGTTGAAGGGCCGAACACTGAAGCTTTCTTT. Its protein is CSVEGPNTEAFF.

This clonotype came up a few times. This rearrangement joins TRBV20-1 to TRBJ2-1; D call uncertain. CDR1 and CDR2 (germline): DFQATT, SNEGSKA (reference sequence). There are 13 residues in the CDR3. Trimming left V 3 bases short and J 5 bases short, with 11 bases between. CDR3 loop: CSASRPQDNEQFF. CDR3 DNA: TGCAGTGCTAGTAGGCCCCAGGACAATGAGCAGTTCTTC.

As concerns this clonotype: A much larger clone differs from this one at a single base, so this may be a read error. The chain uses TRBV20-1 and TRBJ2-1; the D gene is possibly TRBD1 (5 bases). The germline CDR1 and CDR2 sequences are DFQATT and SNEGSKA (reference sequence). V was clipped by 6 bases and J by 2 bases, with 14 bases between them. CDR3 length equals 14 residues. CDR3 in amino acids: CSAGVGRAYNEQFF. In nucleotides, the CDR3 is TGCAGTGCAGGGGTAGGTCGGGCCTACAATGAGCAGTTCTTC.

The chain is built from TRBV7-8 and TRBJ2-3, with unresolved D. Germline V lookup: CDR1 SGHVS, CDR2 FQNEAQ. Trimming removed 1 base from V and 1 base from J, with 9 bases in between. The CDR3 contains 15 residues. CDR3 coding DNA: TGTGCCAGCAGCTTAGTTTTTAGAGGCACAGATACGCAGTATTTT. Its protein product is CASSLVFRGTDTQYF.

The chain uses TRBV6-4 and TRBJ2-3; TRBD1 or TRBD2 may be the D gene (6 bases each). Deletions cut 2 bases from V and 5 bases from J, with 14 bases between. This CDR3 spans 15 amino acids. CDR1 MRHNA and CDR2 SNTAGT come from the germline V gene. The CDR3 sequence is CASSDRGTRGDTQYF. The DNA of the CDR3 is TGTGCCAGCAGTGACCGGGGGACACGGGGAGATACGCAGTATTTT.

Turning to this clonotype: This clone may be a read error of a much larger clone one base away. The chain recombines TRBV11-1 with TRBJ2-1; D might be TRBD2 (6 bases). Germline V gene data show CDR1 as SGHAT and CDR2 as FQDESV (reference sequence). The CDR3 loop spans 15 amino acids. In nucleotides, the CDR3 is TGTGCCAGCAGCTTACGGACGGGAGCCGGGGATGAGCAGCTCTTC. This codes for CASSLRTGAGDEQLF.

This clonotype was observed a handful of times. This chain connects TRBV20-1 to TRBJ2-3; D ambiguous. The CDR3 runs 14 residues. The germline V gene encodes CDR1 DFQATT and CDR2 SNEGSKA (reference sequence). Trimming shortened V by 0 bases and J by 1 base, and 8 bases separated the two germline ends. For the CDR3, the DNA is TGCAGTGCTAGAGATTGGCAGCGCACAGATACGCAGTATTTT. It translates to CSARDWQRTDTQYF.

This clonotype was seen only a few times. The genes are TRBV3-1 and TRBJ1-2; D is undetermined. The germline V and J ends were trimmed by 0 bases and 2 bases, with 4 bases remaining between them. Germline-derived CDR1 and CDR2 are LGHDT and YNNKEL (reference sequence). This CDR3 contains 13 residues. The CDR3 loop reads CASSQERNYGYTF. The CDR3 DNA follows: TGTGCCAGCAGCCAAGAGAGGAACTATGGCTACACCTTC.

J is TRBJ1-1 and V is TRBV21-1. TRBV21-1 is annotated as a pseudogene. The CDR3 covers 16 residues. The CDR3 nucleotides read TGTGCCAGCAGCAAAGGAGGTGTAGGGATGTACACTGAAGCTTTCTTT. Protein sequence: CASSKGGVGMYTEAFF.

The V call is TRBV7-9, the J call TRBJ1-4, with D possibly matching TRBD1 (6 bases). This CDR3 has 11 amino acids. CDR1 and CDR2 from the germline V gene are SEHNR and FQNEAQ (reference sequence). V lost 11 bases, J lost 6 bases, and 10 bases lay in between. The CDR3 protein is CAYRVDEKLFF. DNA for the CDR3: TGTGCCTACAGGGTAGATGAAAAACTGTTTTTT.

This clonotype appeared many times. The DNA of the CDR3 is TGTGCCAGCGGTATAGGTACAAGGAATGAGCAGTTCTTC. Encoded protein: CASGIGTRNEQFF. V gene TRBV2 combines with J gene TRBJ2-1; D remains ambiguous. Deletions cut 8 bases from V and 7 bases from J, with 15 bases between. Per the germline V gene, CDR1 is SNHLY and CDR2 is FYNNEI. The CDR3 is made up of 13 amino acids. The full variable domain, completed using reference TRBV2 and TRBJ2-1, is EPEVTQTPSHQVTQMGQEVILRCVPISNHLYFYWYRQILGQKVEFLVSFYNNEISEKSEIFDDQFSVERPDGSNFTLKIRSTKLEDSAMYFCASGIGTRNEQFFGPGTRLTVL.